The 4 T cell receptor beta chains presented below share a single source sample, sequenced in a study of blood T cells in healthy people across ages. It was with a sample-barcoded 5' primer and a J-beta primer mix that a second PCR of about 6 to 12 cycles was run. TCRdb redid the calling of the 5' RACE reads with MiXCR, one entry per CDR3 protein. The table has around 1,500,000 distinct CDR3 sequences, 28% seen once. What was sequenced was blood. Source of these receptors: a woman in her 30s in good health.

J is TRBJ1-5 and V is TRBV7-2; a weak D match, TRBD1 (5 bases). Germline assignment: CDR1 SGHTA and CDR2 FQGNSA. V was cut by 4 bases and J by 2 bases, with 12 bases left in between. The CDR3 totals 15 residues. The CDR3 here is CASSYDSAGNQPQHF. CDR3 sequence (DNA): TGTGCCAGCAGCTACGACAGTGCGGGCAATCAGCCCCAGCATTTT.

The genes are TRBV10-2 and TRBJ2-4; D is unresolved. The DNA end favors TRBJ2-7, so the J call may be wrong. CDR1 and CDR2 from the germline V gene are WSHSY and SAAADI. There are 12 residues in the CDR3. This CDR3 reads CASESNPYEQYF. The CDR3 DNA sequence: TGCGCCAGCGAGAGCAACCCCTACGAGCAGTACTTC.

This clonotype was picked up many times. In DNA form, the CDR3 reads TGTGCCAGCAGCCCGGTACAGATAGTTCGGGGCTACACCTTC. Its protein is CASSPVQIVRGYTF. The J gene is TRBJ1-2, the V gene TRBV7-2; D call uncertain. The germline V and J ends were trimmed by 5 bases and 8 bases, with 18 bases remaining between them. Germline V gives CDR1 SGHTA, CDR2 FQGNSA. The CDR3 has 14 residues.

The V and J genes are TRBV11-2 and TRBJ2-7, with 7 bases lining up with TRBD2. The CDR3 is made up of 17 amino acids. CDR1 is SGHAT and CDR2 is FQNNGV in the germline V gene. J lost 3 bases, V lost 3 bases, and 14 bases had no gene match. The CDR3 is CASSLGAGSAQRYEQYF. The CDR3 DNA is TGTGCCAGCAGCTTGGGAGCGGGGTCTGCCCAACGCTACGAGCAGTACTTC.